This is a list of T cell receptor beta chains from one sample in a study of PD-1 blockade in classical Hodgkin lymphoma. This table comes from immunoSEQ multiplex PCR, and its TCRdb copy is limited to in-frame clones, with some not included. The sample consists of tens of thousands of clones, roughly four fifths of them appearing once. The starting material was peripheral blood mononuclear cells (PBMCs), obtained at baseline. The receptors shown here come from a human donor with classical Hodgkin lymphoma. Both conserved end residues are part of each CDR3. A D gene is named only where the DNA matches it firmly. Clone size is given for some rows only: seen once, a few or many times, or a class if the clone is expanded.

size,V,D,J,DNA,CDR3
NA,TRBV18,NA,TRBJ1-4,TGTGCCAGCTCCCGATCCCCCTTGGGGGACCATGAAAAACTGTTTTTT,CASSRSPLGDHEKLFF
NA,TRBV19,NA,TRBJ1-6,TGTGCCAGTAGTTTCTCGGTCGGGGGGCCCCTCCACTTT,CASSFSVGGPLHF
NA,TRBV5-6,NA,TRBJ2-1,TGTGCCAGCAGCTTGGTCGCGTTACACTACAATGAGCAGTTCTTC,CASSLVALHYNEQFF
NA,TRBV7-8,NA,TRBJ1-2,TGTGCCAGCAGCTTAGGGGGGCCTGGCTATGGCTACACCTTC,CASSLGGPGYGYTF
NA,TRBV27,NA,TRBJ2-1,TGTGCCAGCAGCTGGACAGACTACAATGAGCAGTTCTTC,CASSWTDYNEQFF
NA,TRBV2,NA,TRBJ2-3,TGTGCCAGCCAAAAGGGGGATTTGGGTGACACGCAGTATTTT,CASQKGDLGDTQYF
NA,TRBV27,TRBD1,TRBJ1-1,TGTGCCAGCTGTTCTAGGGGGCGGACTGAAGCTTTCTTT,CASCSRGRTEAFF
once,TRBV15,NA,TRBJ2-5,TGTGCCACCAGAGAGGGGGAAGAGACCCAGTACTTC,CATREGEETQYF
NA,TRBV7-9,TRBD1,TRBJ2-1,TGTGCCAGCAGCTCAGACCAGGGGGCGGATCGGGATGAGCAGTTCTTC,CASSSDQGADRDEQFF
NA,TRBV4-3,NA,TRBJ2-7,TGCGCCAGCAGCCAAGATGCGAGGGTTGGGTACGAGCAGTACTTC,CASSQDARVGYEQYF
NA,TRBV28,NA,TRBJ1-2,TGTGCCAGCAGACTTATTATTGGGGGGAACTATGGCTACACCTTC,CASRLIIGGNYGYTF
few,TRBV6-5,NA,TRBJ1-2,TGTGCCAGCAGTACCGACAGCGCGTATGGCTACACCTTC,CASSTDSAYGYTF
NA,TRBV9,TRBD1,TRBJ1-4,TGTGCCAGCAGCACCACAGGACAGGGAGGAGAAAAACTGTTTTTT,CASSTTGQGGEKLFF
NA,TRBV7-2,TRBD1,TRBJ1-1,TGTGCCAGCAGCTTAGAGGGATCCAGGGGGGATACTGAAGCTTTCTTT,CASSLEGSRGDTEAFF
NA,TRBV5-1,NA,TRBJ2-7,TGCGCCAGCAGCCTCTGGACAGAAATCTACGAGCAGTACTTC,CASSLWTEIYEQYF
NA,TRBV2,NA,TRBJ1-1,TGTGCCAGCGCGAGAACGGGGGGGGACACTGAAGCTTTCTTT,CASARTGGDTEAFF
NA,TRBV9,TRBD1,TRBJ2-3,TGTGCCAGCAGCGTAGGGACAGGGGGAGATACGCAGTATTTT,CASSVGTGGDTQYF
NA,TRBV4-3,TRBD1,TRBJ1-6,TGCGCCAGCAGCCAAGAGGGGGACAGGGGGCAATCACCCCTCCACTTT,CASSQEGDRGQSPLHF
NA,TRBV11-1,TRBD1,TRBJ1-1,TGTGCCAGCAGTCGGGACAGGGGGCGAATGAACACTGAAGCTTTCTTT,CASSRDRGRMNTEAFF
NA,TRBV9,NA,TRBJ1-2,TGTGCCAGCAGCCCCCAGGGTAACTATGGCTACACCTTC,CASSPQGNYGYTF
NA,TRBV6-5,NA,TRBJ1-3,TGTGCCAGCAGTTACTCGCGGCAGCTCTCTGGAAACACCATATATTTT,CASSYSRQLSGNTIYF
NA,TRBV10-3,NA,TRBJ1-5,TGTGCCATCAGTGAGTCGGACGGGAATTGGCCCCAGCATTTT,CAISESDGNWPQHF
NA,TRBV5-8,TRBD2,TRBJ2-1,TGTGCCAGCAGCTTACGGACTAGCGGGGTGCTAGGCGAGCAGTTCTTC,CASSLRTSGVLGEQFF
few,TRBV7-3,NA,TRBJ1-2,TGTGCCAGCAGCTTAACGGGCGAATATGGCTACACCTTC,CASSLTGEYGYTF
NA,TRBV5-6,NA,TRBJ1-1,TGTGCCAGCAGCTGGAACAGGGAGAGGGCTTTCTTT,CASSWNRERAFF
NA,TRBV4-3,NA,TRBJ2-3,TGCGCCAGCAGCCAAGGACCTTCCGGGGCCGGCACAGATACGCAGTATTTT,CASSQGPSGAGTDTQYF
NA,TRBV4-3,TRBD1,TRBJ1-5,TGCGCCAGCAGCCAAGGTCTTGCCCCAGGGGGCGATCAGCCCCAGCATTTT,CASSQGLAPGGDQPQHF
NA,TRBV19,NA,TRBJ2-1,TGTGCCAGTAAAGAACCCAGGACAGCCAGGGGAAATGAGCAGTTCTTC,CASKEPRTARGNEQFF
once,TRBV19,NA,TRBJ2-6,TGTGCCAGTAGTATAATCACCTCTGGGGCCAACGTCCTGACTTTC,CASSIITSGANVLTF
NA,TRBV7-9,NA,TRBJ1-1,TGTGCCAGCAGCGCGTTCGACAGGGAAGCTTTCTTT,CASSAFDREAFF
NA,TRBV6-1,NA,TRBJ2-5,TGTGCCAGTGTCAGGGAAGTAAAGGAGACCCAGTACTTC,CASVREVKETQYF
few,TRBV7-7,NA,TRBJ2-7,TGTGCCAGCAGCCTGGACGGGCGCTACGAGCAGTACTTC,CASSLDGRYEQYF
NA,TRBV7-2,NA,TRBJ2-3,TGTGCCAGCAGCCCCTGGACAGAATCAGCGGATACGCAGTATTTT,CASSPWTESADTQYF
NA,TRBV2,NA,TRBJ1-2,TGTGCCAGCAGTGAATTGACAGCTAACTATGGCTACACCTTC,CASSELTANYGYTF
NA,TRBV2,NA,TRBJ1-2,TGTGCCAGCAGTGTACAGGCGCAGGGTGGAAATGGCTACACCTTC,CASSVQAQGGNGYTF
few,TRBV6-6,NA,TRBJ1-1,TGTGCCAGCAGTTCCGGGGGACTCCCGAACACTGAAGCTTTCTTT,CASSSGGLPNTEAFF
NA,TRBV18,TRBD1,TRBJ1-5,TGTGCCAGCTCACCGGACAGGGATGGACAGCCCCAGCATTTT,CASSPDRDGQPQHF
once,TRBV2,NA,TRBJ2-3,TGTGCCAGCAGGCAGGATTACACAGATACGCAGTATTTT,CASRQDYTDTQYF
NA,TRBV19,NA,TRBJ2-1,TGTGCCAGTAGGGACAGCTGGAAGGGGGTGTACAATGAGCAGTTCTTC,CASRDSWKGVYNEQFF
NA,TRBV4-3,NA,TRBJ2-7,TGCGCCAGCAGCCAAGATCGAGCCGGAGCCTACGAGCAGTACTTC,CASSQDRAGAYEQYF
NA,TRBV7-9,NA,TRBJ2-3,TGTGCCAGCAGCTTAGACGGTTTCCGGGGGGATACGCAGTATTTT,CASSLDGFRGDTQYF
NA,TRBV30,NA,TRBJ2-6,TGTGCCTGGACCCTGGGGCTCCCTGGGGCCAACGTCCTGACTTTC,CAWTLGLPGANVLTF
NA,TRBV6-6,NA,TRBJ2-1,TGTGCCAGCAGTTATGGTCCGGGGGACTCCTACAATGAGCAGTTCTTC,CASSYGPGDSYNEQFF
few,TRBV5-4,TRBD1,TRBJ1-2,TGTGCCAGCAGCTTGGGGGGACAGGTCCACTATGGCTACACCTTC,CASSLGGQVHYGYTF
NA,TRBV9,NA,TRBJ2-2,TGTGCCAGCAGCGTAACAGGACAGAACACCGGGGAGCTGTTTTTT,CASSVTGQNTGELFF
NA,TRBV6-5,TRBD1,TRBJ1-1,TGTGCCAGCAGGATAACAGGGGTGAACACTGAAGCTTTCTTT,CASRITGVNTEAFF
NA,TRBV18,TRBD1,TRBJ1-5,TGTGCCAGCTCACCGAATCCGACAGGGAAGGAGCCCCAGCATTTT,CASSPNPTGKEPQHF
NA,TRBV11-3,NA,TRBJ2-1,TGTGCCAGCAGCTTGGGGGGCAGCTCCTACAATGAGCAGTTCTTC,CASSLGGSSYNEQFF
NA,TRBV11-3,TRBD2,TRBJ2-1,TGTGCCAGCAGCTTAGATTTAGGACTAGCGGGCGAAACCAATGAGCAGTTCTTC,CASSLDLGLAGETNEQFF
NA,TRBV7-2,NA,TRBJ1-1,TGTGCCAGCAGCTTGGGCGGGTCGCCGAACACTGAAGCTTTCTTT,CASSLGGSPNTEAFF
NA,TRBV2,NA,TRBJ1-4,TGTGCCAGCAGTGGTCCAGGGATTAAGGAAAAACTGTTTTTT,CASSGPGIKEKLFF
NA,TRBV6-5,NA,TRBJ1-2,TGTGCCAGCAGTTACGCGTCAACAGGATGGGATGGCTACACCTTC,CASSYASTGWDGYTF
NA,TRBV7-9,NA,TRBJ1-2,TGTGCCAGCAGCTTAGGCCAGAACATTGGTTACGTCCATGGCTACACCTTC,CASSLGQNIGYVHGYTF
NA,TRBV5-4,NA,TRBJ1-1,TGTGCCAGCAGCTTGTTGGGGACGTCCATCCTTCGCGCTGAAGCTTTCTTT,CASSLLGTSILRAEAFF
few,TRBV30,NA,TRBJ1-5,TGTGCCTGGAGTGCGGGGGGCAATCAGCCCCAGCATTTT,CAWSAGGNQPQHF
NA,TRBV28,NA,TRBJ1-1,TGTGCCAGCAATAAGCCATTGGCCAACACTGAAGCTTTCTTT,CASNKPLANTEAFF
few,TRBV5-1,TRBD1,TRBJ1-2,TGCGCCAGCAGCCCACAGGGGTCTAACTATGGCTACACCTTC,CASSPQGSNYGYTF